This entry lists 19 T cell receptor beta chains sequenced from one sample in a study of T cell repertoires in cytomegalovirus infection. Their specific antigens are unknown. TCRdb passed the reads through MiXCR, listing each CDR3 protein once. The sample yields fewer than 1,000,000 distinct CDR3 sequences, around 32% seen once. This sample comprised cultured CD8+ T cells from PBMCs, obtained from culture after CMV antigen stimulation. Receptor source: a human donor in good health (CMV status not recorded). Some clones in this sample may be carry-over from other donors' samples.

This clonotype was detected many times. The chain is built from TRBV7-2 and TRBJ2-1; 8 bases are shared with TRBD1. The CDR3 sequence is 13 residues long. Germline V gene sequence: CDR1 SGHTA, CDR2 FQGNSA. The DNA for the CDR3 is TGTGCTCTACAGGGGGGTCTGTACAATGAGCAGTTCTTC. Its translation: CALQGGLYNEQFF.

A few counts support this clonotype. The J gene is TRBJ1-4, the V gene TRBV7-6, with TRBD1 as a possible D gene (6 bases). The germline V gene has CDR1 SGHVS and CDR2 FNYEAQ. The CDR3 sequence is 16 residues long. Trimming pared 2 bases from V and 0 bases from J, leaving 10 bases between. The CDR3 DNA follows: TGTGCCAGCAGCTTAAAACCAGGGGCAACTAATGAAAAACTGTTTTTT. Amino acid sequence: CASSLKPGATNEKLFF.

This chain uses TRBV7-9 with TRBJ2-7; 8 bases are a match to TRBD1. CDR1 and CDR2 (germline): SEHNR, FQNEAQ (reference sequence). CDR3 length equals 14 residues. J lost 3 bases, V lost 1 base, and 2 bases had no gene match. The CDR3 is CASSLGTGIYEQYV. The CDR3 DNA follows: TGTGCCAGCAGCTTAGGGACAGGGATCTACGAGCAGTACGTC.

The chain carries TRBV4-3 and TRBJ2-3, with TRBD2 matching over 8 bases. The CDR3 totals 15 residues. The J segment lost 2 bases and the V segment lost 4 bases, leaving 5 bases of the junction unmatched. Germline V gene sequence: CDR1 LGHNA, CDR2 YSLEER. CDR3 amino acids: CASSPGGGYTDTQYF. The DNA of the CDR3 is TGCGCCAGCAGCCCCGGGGGGGGCTACACAGATACGCAGTATTTT.

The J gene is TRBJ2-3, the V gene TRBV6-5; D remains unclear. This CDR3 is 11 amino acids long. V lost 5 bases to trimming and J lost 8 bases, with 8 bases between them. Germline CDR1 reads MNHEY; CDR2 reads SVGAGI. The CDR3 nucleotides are TGTGCCAGCAGTGGATCCAGTACGCAGTATTTT. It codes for CASSGSSTQYF.

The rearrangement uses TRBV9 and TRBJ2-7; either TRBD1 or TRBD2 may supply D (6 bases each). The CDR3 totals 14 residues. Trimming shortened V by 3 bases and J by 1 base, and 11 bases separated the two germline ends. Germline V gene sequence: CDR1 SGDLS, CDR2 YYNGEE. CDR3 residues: CASSAGGRSYEQYF. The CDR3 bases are TGTGCCAGCAGCGCCGGGGGCAGGTCCTACGAGCAGTACTTC.

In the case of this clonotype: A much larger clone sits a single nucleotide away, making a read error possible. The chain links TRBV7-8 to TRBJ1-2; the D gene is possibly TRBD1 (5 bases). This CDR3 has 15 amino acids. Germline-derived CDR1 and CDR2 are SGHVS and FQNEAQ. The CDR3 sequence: CASNLAGRGNYGYTF. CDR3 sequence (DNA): TGTGCCAGCAACTTAGCGGGACGAGGGAACTATGGCTACACCTTC.

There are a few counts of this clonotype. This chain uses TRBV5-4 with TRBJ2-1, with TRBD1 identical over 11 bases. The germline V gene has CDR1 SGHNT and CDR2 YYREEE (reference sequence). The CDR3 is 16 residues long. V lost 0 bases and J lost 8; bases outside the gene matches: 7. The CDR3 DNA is TGTGCCAGCAGCTTGGGGGACAGGGGGGCATTCGATGAGCAGTTCTTC. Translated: CASSLGDRGAFDEQFF.

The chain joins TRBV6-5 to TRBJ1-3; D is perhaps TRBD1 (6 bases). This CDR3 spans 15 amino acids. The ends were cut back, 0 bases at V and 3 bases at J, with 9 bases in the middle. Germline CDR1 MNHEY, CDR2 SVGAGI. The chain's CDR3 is CASSYSRTDGNTIYF. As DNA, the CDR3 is TGTGCCAGCAGTTACTCTCGGACAGATGGAAACACCATATATTTT.

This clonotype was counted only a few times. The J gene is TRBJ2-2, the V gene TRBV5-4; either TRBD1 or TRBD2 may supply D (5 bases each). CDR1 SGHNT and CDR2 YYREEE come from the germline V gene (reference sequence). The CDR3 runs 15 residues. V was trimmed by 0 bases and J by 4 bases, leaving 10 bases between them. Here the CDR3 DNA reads TGTGCCAGCAGCTTGGATGGGGGTGGCACCGGGGAGCTGTTTTTT. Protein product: CASSLDGGGTGELFF.

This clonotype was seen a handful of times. The CDR3 protein is CSARRRGGGASYNEQFF. In nucleotides, the CDR3 is TGCAGTGCTAGACGGCGGGGCGGGGGGGCCTCCTACAATGAGCAGTTCTTC. The J gene is TRBJ2-1, the V gene TRBV20-1; 9 bases align to TRBD2. The CDR3 totals 17 residues. CDR1 and CDR2 (germline): DFQATT, SNEGSKA (reference sequence). With V trimmed by 2 bases and J by 0 bases, 8 bases remained unmatched.

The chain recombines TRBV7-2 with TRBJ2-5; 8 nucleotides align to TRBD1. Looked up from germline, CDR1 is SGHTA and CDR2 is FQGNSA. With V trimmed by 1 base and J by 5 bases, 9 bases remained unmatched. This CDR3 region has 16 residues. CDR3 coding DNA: TGTGCCAGCAGCTTAGTGGGCAGGGGGCGGCAGGAGACCCAGTACTTC. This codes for CASSLVGRGRQETQYF. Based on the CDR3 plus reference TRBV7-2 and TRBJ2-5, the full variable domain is GAGVSQSPSNKVTEKGKDVELRCDPISGHTALYWYRQSLGQGLEFLIYFQGNSAPDKSGLPSDRFSAERTGGSVSTLTIQRTQQEDSAVYLCASSLVGRGRQETQYFGPGTRLLVL.

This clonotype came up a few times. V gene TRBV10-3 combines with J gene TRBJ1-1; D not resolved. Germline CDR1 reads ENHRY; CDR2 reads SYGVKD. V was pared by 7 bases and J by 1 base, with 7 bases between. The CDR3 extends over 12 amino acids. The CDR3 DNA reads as TGTGCCATCACGGCCTCGAACACTGAAGCTTTCTTT. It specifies CAITASNTEAFF.

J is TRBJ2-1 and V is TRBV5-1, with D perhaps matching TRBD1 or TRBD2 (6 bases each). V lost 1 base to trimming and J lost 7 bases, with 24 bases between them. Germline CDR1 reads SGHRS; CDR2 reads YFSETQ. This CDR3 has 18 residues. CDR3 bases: TGCGCCAGCAGCTTGTACAAACAGGGCCGGGAGTTTGTTAATGAGCAGTTCTTC. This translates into CASSLYKQGREFVNEQFF.

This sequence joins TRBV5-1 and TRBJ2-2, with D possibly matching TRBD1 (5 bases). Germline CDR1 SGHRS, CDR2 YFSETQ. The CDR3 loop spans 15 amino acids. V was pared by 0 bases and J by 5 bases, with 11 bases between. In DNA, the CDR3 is TGCGCCAGCAGCTTGGTACAGGATGGGACCGGGGAGCTGTTTTTT. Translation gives CASSLVQDGTGELFF.

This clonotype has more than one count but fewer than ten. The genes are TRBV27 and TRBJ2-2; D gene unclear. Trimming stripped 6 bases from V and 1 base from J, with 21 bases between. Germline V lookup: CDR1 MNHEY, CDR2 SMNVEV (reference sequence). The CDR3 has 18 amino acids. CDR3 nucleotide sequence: TGTGCCAGCAGCCCTAACTCGAGGCGGTACCAGAACACCGGGGAGCTGTTTTTT. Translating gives CASSPNSRRYQNTGELFF.

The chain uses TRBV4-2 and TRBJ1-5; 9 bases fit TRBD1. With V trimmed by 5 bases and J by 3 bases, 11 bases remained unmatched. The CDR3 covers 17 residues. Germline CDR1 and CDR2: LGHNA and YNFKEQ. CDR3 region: CASSGSTGTGFNQPQHF. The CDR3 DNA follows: TGTGCCAGCAGCGGTTCCACCGGGACAGGGTTCAATCAGCCCCAGCATTTT.

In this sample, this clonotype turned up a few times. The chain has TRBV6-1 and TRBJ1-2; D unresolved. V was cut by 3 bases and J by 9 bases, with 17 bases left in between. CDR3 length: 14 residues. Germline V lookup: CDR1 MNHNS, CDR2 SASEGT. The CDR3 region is CASSDGESHFSYTF. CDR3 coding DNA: TGTGCCAGCAGTGACGGGGAAAGTCACTTTAGCTACACCTTC.

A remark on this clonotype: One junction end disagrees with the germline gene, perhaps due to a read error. The CDR3 protein is CVSSLWHLIPTGELFF. In nucleotides, the CDR3 is TGTGTCAGCAGTTTATGGCACCTGATTCCCACCGGGGAGCTGTTTTTT. V gene TRBV27 combines with J gene TRBJ2-2; D gene uncertain. CDR3 size: 16 residues. Germline CDR1 MNHEY, CDR2 SMNVEV (reference sequence).